Listed below are T cell receptor beta chains from one sample, sequenced in a study of PD-1 blockade in classical Hodgkin lymphoma. The protocol was immunoSEQ multiplex PCR, while the TCRdb copy is restricted to in-frame clones and leaves out a portion. The sample lists 15,000 to 16,000 clones, over 70% seen once, with roughly 34% in the top ten. This specimen consisted of peripheral blood mononuclear cells (PBMCs), obtained before the second cycle of nivolumab. These receptors all stem from a human donor with classical Hodgkin lymphoma. Both conserved end residues are part of each CDR3. D genes are given only for firm matches.

TRBV27	-	TRBJ2-7	CASNPAGPSYEQYF
TRBV2	-	TRBJ1-2	CASGEPLEANYGYTF
TRBV6-5	TRBD2	TRBJ2-1	CASRTSGSSYNEQFF
TRBV7-8	-	TRBJ1-4	CASSPTGSTTNEKLFF
TRBV27	-	TRBJ2-3	CASSLGGGGSTDTQYF
TRBV30	-	TRBJ2-7	CAWSVGGGPYEQYF
TRBV19	TRBD2	TRBJ2-2	CASNWLAGDTGELFF
TRBV5-1	-	TRBJ1-1	CASSRGNTEAFF
TRBV7-9	-	TRBJ2-1	CASSSGVHEQFF
TRBV5-6	-	TRBJ1-3	CASSLVAGRGNTIYF
TRBV19	TRBD1	TRBJ2-2	CASSIWGQGTGGTGELFF
TRBV6-5	TRBD1	TRBJ1-2	CASSRMTGLYGYTF
TRBV2	TRBD2	TRBJ2-7	CASNQRGLSYEQYF
TRBV2	TRBD2	TRBJ2-7	CASSLLAGVNEQYF
TRBV5-4	-	TRBJ2-7	CASSWTSAGSYEQYF
TRBV20-1	-	TRBJ2-3	CSASGTDTQYF
TRBV19	TRBD1	TRBJ1-2	CASSIRDRSKASYGYTF
TRBV6-1	-	TRBJ2-7	CASSAWDLPGYEQYF
TRBV7-9	-	TRBJ1-3	CASSSKAVGGNSGNTIYF
TRBV21-1	-	TRBJ1-5	CASSKGGQGPQPQHF
TRBV9	-	TRBJ2-1	CASRRDQEFEQFF
TRBV5-1	-	TRBJ1-1	CASSLDAGVNTEAFF
TRBV19	-	TRBJ1-1	CASENGKNTEAFF
TRBV5-1	-	TRBJ2-1	CASSLAPIDTNNEQFF
TRBV7-3	-	TRBJ1-6	CASSLVLDSPLHF
TRBV7-6	-	TRBJ1-6	CASSLDRGYNSPLHF